A selection of T cell receptor beta chains follows, all from one sample in a study of blood T cells in healthy people across ages. TCRdb fed the 5' RACE reads into MiXCR, producing one record per CDR3 protein. Among hundreds of thousands of distinct CDR3 sequences listed, more than 20% were seen once. The specimen sequenced was blood. The receptors were sampled from a man in his sixties or seventies in good health. The CDR3 runs from the conserved cysteine through the conserved F or W. A D gene is named only where the DNA matches it firmly. Clone size, where shown, is once, few, many, or a class for clones that have expanded.

V gene,J gene,clone size,D gene,CDR3 protein,CDR3 DNA
TRBV6-5,TRBJ1-1,few,NA,CANSGFSMGGGEAFF,TGTGCCAACAGTGGCTTTTCTATGGGGGGTGGAGAAGCTTTCTTT
TRBV7-8,TRBJ1-6,NA,NA,CASSVGQMNSPLHF,TGTGCCAGCAGCGTTGGACAGATGAATTCACCCCTCCACTTT
TRBV20-1,TRBJ2-4,NA,TRBD2,CSARGGGLAGVAKNIQYF,TGCAGTGCTAGAGGTGGGGGACTAGCGGGCGTAGCCAAAAACATTCAGTACTTC
TRBV15,TRBJ2-5,few,NA,CATSRETGPQETQYF,TGTGCCACCAGCAGGGAAACAGGTCCCCAAGAGACCCAGTACTTC
TRBV29-1,TRBJ2-5,many,NA,CSVAGSYQETQYF,TGCAGCGTTGCGGGCAGCTACCAAGAGACCCAGTACTTC
TRBV7-8,TRBJ2-5,many,NA,CASRSLLRTVQETQYF,TGTGCCAGCAGATCGTTACTAAGGACTGTCCAAGAGACCCAGTACTTC
TRBV5-6,TRBJ2-7,NA,NA,CASSFVSHEQYF,TGTGCCAGCAGCTTTGTTTCCCACGAGCAGTACTTC
TRBV5-1,TRBJ2-3,NA,TRBD2,CASSLTGTRSDTQYF,TGCGCCAGCAGCTTGACCGGGACTAGGTCAGATACGCAGTATTTT
TRBV6-5,TRBJ2-7,few,TRBD1,CASSRQGASHEQYF,TGTGCCAGCAGCCGACAGGGGGCTTCCCACGAGCAGTACTTC
TRBV12-3/TRBV12-4,TRBJ1-3,few,NA,CASSLRGNTIYF,TGTGCCAGCAGTTTACGGGGAAACACCATATATTTT
TRBV4-3,TRBJ1-4,NA,NA,CASSQDRAAVGGKLFF,TGCGCCAGCAGCCAAGATCGGGCGGCCGTCGGGGGAAAACTGTTTTTT
TRBV5-1,TRBJ1-2,few,TRBD1,CASIGTVGGYTF,TGCGCCAGCATCGGGACAGTAGGCGGCTACACCTTC
TRBV7-2,TRBJ2-7,NA,NA,CASSLDVSSLYEQYF,TGTGCCAGCAGCTTAGATGTGAGCTCCCTTTACGAGCAGTACTTC
TRBV7-2,TRBJ2-3,few,TRBD2,CASSYSSGTPDTQYF,TGTGCCAGCAGCTACTCTAGCGGGACTCCGGATACGCAGTATTTT
TRBV20-1,TRBJ2-5,many,TRBD1,CSAKNALTGSETQYF,TGCAGTGCAAAAAACGCATTGACAGGGTCGGAGACCCAGTACTTC
TRBV7-2,TRBJ2-5,many,NA,CASSLTTGIQETQYF,TGTGCCAGCAGCCTTACAACAGGGATCCAAGAGACCCAGTACTTC
TRBV7-9,TRBJ1-4,NA,NA,CASSGYRATNEKLFF,TGTGCCAGCAGCGGGTACAGGGCAACTAATGAAAAACTGTTTTTT
TRBV29-1,TRBJ2-3,few,NA,CSVGGDTQYF,TGCAGCGTGGGGGGAGATACGCAGTATTTT
TRBV28,TRBJ2-1,NA,TRBD2,CASSSRTSDISSYNEQFF,TGTGCCAGCAGTTCAAGGACTAGCGATATAAGCTCCTACAATGAGCAGTTCTTC
TRBV6-7,TRBJ1-2,NA,NA,CASTKTGWSYGYTF,TGTGCCAGCACTAAAACAGGGTGGTCCTATGGCTACACCTTC
TRBV7-2,TRBJ2-5,few,TRBD2,CASSLAAGLAGETQYF,TGTGCCAGCAGCTTAGCGGCGGGACTAGCGGGAGAGACCCAGTACTTC
TRBV20-1,TRBJ2-5,NA,TRBD2,CSIRLAGGPVTQYF,TGCAGCATCCGACTAGCGGGAGGGCCCGTGACCCAGTACTTC
TRBV9,TRBJ1-5,NA,NA,CASSTRSGELQLQHF,TGTGCCAGCAGCACAAGGTCAGGGGAGTTGCAGCTCCAGCATTTT
TRBV14,TRBJ2-7,few,NA,CASSRTRGNEQYF,TGTGCCAGCAGCCGGACTAGGGGGAACGAGCAGTACTTC
TRBV29-1,TRBJ1-1,few,NA,CSVEISMNTEAFF,TGCAGCGTTGAGATTTCGATGAACACTGAAGCTTTCTTT
TRBV20-1,TRBJ2-1,few,TRBD2,CSAMGLAGPSSYNEQFF,TGCAGTGCTATGGGACTAGCGGGCCCGAGCTCCTACAATGAGCAGTTCTTC
TRBV6-7,TRBJ1-1,NA,NA,CASSGDSEITEAFF,TGTGCCAGCAGTGGGGACTCCGAGATCACTGAAGCTTTCTTT
TRBV29-1,TRBJ2-5,few,NA,CSVEVGSVSETQYF,TGCAGCGTTGAAGTGGGGTCCGTGAGTGAGACCCAGTACTTC
TRBV20-1,TRBJ2-2,few,TRBD2,CSAREAGERAGELFF,TGCAGTGCTAGAGAGGCGGGAGAGCGGGCCGGGGAGCTGTTTTTT
TRBV15,TRBJ2-1,NA,TRBD2,CATRGQRLAGGNEQFF,TGTGCCACCCGGGGGCAGCGACTAGCGGGAGGTAATGAGCAGTTCTTC
TRBV7-2,TRBJ1-5,few,TRBD1,CASSLAATGVNQPQHF,TGTGCCAGCAGCTTAGCGGCGACAGGGGTCAATCAGCCCCAGCATTTT
TRBV6-2/TRBV6-3,TRBJ2-7,few,TRBD2,CATFAVAGVYEQYF,TGTGCCACCTTCGCGGTAGCGGGAGTATACGAGCAGTACTTC
TRBV7-2,TRBJ2-1,few,NA,CASSSDRHNERFF,TGTGCCAGCAGCTCCGATAGACACAATGAGCGGTTCTTC
TRBV5-1,TRBJ1-4,many,TRBD1,CASSLAGQPNEKLFF,TGCGCCAGCAGCTTGGCGGGACAGCCGAATGAAAAACTGTTTTTT
TRBV28,TRBJ2-1,once,NA,CASSLNWGEQFF,TGTGCCAGCAGTTTAAATTGGGGAGAGCAGTTCTTC
TRBV7-2,TRBJ1-2,few,TRBD1,CASSLGQGGGGYTF,TGTGCCAGCAGCTTAGGACAGGGAGGTGGGGGCTACACCTTC
TRBV19,TRBJ1-2,NA,TRBD1,CASSTFSQGSYGYTF,TGTGCCAGTAGTACATTTTCACAGGGGTCCTATGGCTACACCTTC
TRBV4-1,TRBJ2-5,NA,TRBD1,CASSRIDREQETQYF,TGCGCCAGCAGCCGCATCGACAGGGAGCAAGAGACCCAGTACTTC
TRBV28,TRBJ2-7,NA,NA,CASSFSLNRAREKHYEQYF,TGTGCCAGCAGTTTCAGCCTAAACAGGGCCCGGGAGAAGCACTACGAGCAGTACTTC
TRBV9,TRBJ1-1,few,NA,CASSVAPQGPTEAFF,TGTGCCAGCAGCGTAGCACCTCAGGGCCCCACTGAAGCTTTCTTT
TRBV5-1,TRBJ2-7,NA,NA,CASSLGPGSYEQYF,TGCGCCAGCAGCTTGGGCCCAGGATCCTACGAGCAGTACTTC
TRBV6-5,TRBJ2-1,few,TRBD2,CASSRASGGYNEQFF,TGTGCCAGCAGCCGAGCTAGCGGGGGTTACAATGAGCAGTTCTTC
TRBV5-1,TRBJ2-7,NA,NA,CASSLDPGMAYEQYF,TGCGCCAGCAGCTTGGACCCGGGGATGGCCTACGAGCAGTACTTC
TRBV12-3/TRBV12-4,TRBJ2-1,once,TRBD2,CASSKSGSNYNEQFF,TGTGCCAGCAGTAAAAGCGGGAGCAACTACAATGAGCAGTTCTTC
TRBV6-2/TRBV6-3,TRBJ2-7,NA,NA,CASSYGGHEYKTSYEQYF,TGTGCCAGCAGTTACGGGGGGCATGAATATAAGACATCCTACGAGCAGTACTTC
TRBV4-2,TRBJ2-1,many,TRBD2,CASSPKRGTSVDEQFF,TGTGCCAGCAGCCCAAAAAGGGGGACTAGCGTCGATGAGCAGTTCTTC
TRBV5-1,TRBJ2-2,NA,TRBD1,CASSLQGKSHGELFF,TGCGCCAGCAGCTTACAGGGGAAGTCCCACGGGGAGCTGTTTTTT
TRBV6-5,TRBJ1-2,few,TRBD1,CASSKGQGYGYTF,TGTGCCAGCAGCAAGGGACAGGGATATGGCTACACCTTC
TRBV12-3/TRBV12-4,TRBJ2-3,NA,TRBD2,CASSSTSGRTDTQYF,TGTGCCAGCAGTTCGACTAGCGGGAGGACAGATACGCAGTATTTT
TRBV3-1,TRBJ2-7,NA,TRBD1,CASSQAGQGISEQYF,TGTGCCAGCAGCCAGGCGGGACAGGGGATTTCCGAGCAGTACTTC
TRBV5-1,TRBJ2-5,many,TRBD1,CASSPTGTETQYF,TGCGCCAGCAGCCCGACAGGGACGGAGACCCAGTACTTC
TRBV9,TRBJ2-1,few,NA,CASSVRLIGDSNEQFF,TGTGCCAGCAGCGTCCGATTGATCGGAGACTCCAATGAGCAGTTCTTC
TRBV5-1,TRBJ2-1,NA,TRBD2,CASSLGLAGRNEQFF,TGTGCCAGCAGTTTAGGCCTAGCGGGTAGGAATGAGCAGTTCTTC
TRBV6-1,TRBJ2-1,few,TRBD2,CASSEGLAGANEQFF,TGTGCCAGCAGTGAAGGACTAGCGGGCGCCAATGAGCAGTTCTTC
TRBV5-1,TRBJ2-7,NA,NA,CASSSRADPAEQYF,TGCGCCAGCAGCTCAAGAGCGGACCCCGCGGAGCAGTACTTC
TRBV4-1,TRBJ2-7,few,TRBD2,CASSQGPAGSDEQYF,TGCGCCAGCAGCCAAGGACCAGCGGGATCCGACGAGCAGTACTTC
TRBV18,TRBJ2-3,NA,TRBD2,CASSLHREGTDTQYF,TGTGCCAGCTCACTGCATCGGGAGGGCACAGATACGCAGTATTTT
TRBV6-2/TRBV6-3,TRBJ2-7,NA,TRBD2,CASSTESGSLSYEQYF,TGTGCCAGCAGTACAGAGAGCGGGAGCCTCTCCTACGAGCAGTACTTC
TRBV7-9,TRBJ1-1,few,TRBD1,CASSPWTGERTEAFF,TGTGCCAGCAGCCCCTGGACAGGGGAAAGGACTGAAGCTTTCTTT
TRBV29-1,TRBJ2-7,NA,NA,CSVGASDYEQYF,TGCAGCGTTGGGGCGAGTGACTACGAGCAGTACTTC